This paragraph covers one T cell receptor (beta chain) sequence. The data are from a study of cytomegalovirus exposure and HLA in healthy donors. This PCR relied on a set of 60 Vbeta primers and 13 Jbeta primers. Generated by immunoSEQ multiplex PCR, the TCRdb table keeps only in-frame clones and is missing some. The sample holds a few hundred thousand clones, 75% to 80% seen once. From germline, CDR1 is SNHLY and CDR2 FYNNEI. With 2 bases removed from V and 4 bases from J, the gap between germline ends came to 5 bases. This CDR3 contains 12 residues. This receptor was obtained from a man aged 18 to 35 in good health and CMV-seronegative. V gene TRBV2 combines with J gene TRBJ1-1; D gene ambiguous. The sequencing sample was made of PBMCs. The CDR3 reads CASSELSTEAFF. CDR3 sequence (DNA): TGTGCCAGCAGTGAATTGAGCACTGAAGCTTTCTTT.